Below, 10 T cell receptor beta chains from the same sample are listed, as sequenced in a study of T cell repertoires in cytomegalovirus infection. What these receptors recognize is not known. Each CDR3 protein is one row after TCRdb ran MiXCR on the reads. The sample includes 900,000 to 950,000 distinct CDR3 sequences, under 40% of them seen just once. This sample comprised cultured CD8+ T cells from PBMCs, obtained from culture after CMV antigen stimulation. These receptor sequences come from a human donor in good health (CMV status not recorded). Some clones in this sample may be carry-over from other donors' samples.

This clonotype was seen a few times. This chain connects TRBV6-6 to TRBJ2-1; the match to TRBD1 covers 12 bases. The CDR3 runs 16 residues. V was clipped by 5 bases and J by 5 bases; unmatched bases: 7. Germline loops: CDR1 MNHNY, CDR2 SVGAGI (reference sequence). The DNA for the CDR3 is TGTGCCAGCAGTGGAGGGACAGGGGGCGCGAACAATGAGCAGTTCTTC. The encoded protein is CASSGGTGGANNEQFF.

The chain recombines TRBV28 with TRBJ2-1; 9 bases align to TRBD1. CDR3 size: 15 residues. Germline V gives CDR1 MDHEN, CDR2 SYDVKM. V dropped 4 bases and J dropped 8; count of bases not matched to a gene: 9. The CDR3 coding sequence is TGTGCCAGCAGTTCACCGGGACAGGGAAGGCATGAGCAGTTCTTC. This codes for CASSSPGQGRHEQFF.

This clonotype showed up many times. This chain links TRBV6-1 with TRBJ1-6; no clear D gene. The CDR3 runs to 18 residues. Germline CDR1 MNHNS, CDR2 SASEGT. With 5 bases removed from V and 6 bases from J, the gap between germline ends came to 23 bases. Here the CDR3 DNA reads TGTGCCAGCAGTCCCCAACACCGGGCCCCCGCGGCTAATTCACCCCTCCACTTT. It codes for CASSPQHRAPAANSPLHF.

The chain has TRBV25-1 and TRBJ1-4, with a possible D match to TRBD1 (6 bases). Germline CDR1 reads MGHDK; CDR2 reads SYGVNS. CDR3 length: 16 amino acids. V gave up 7 bases and J gave up 6 bases, with 21 bases separating them. CDR3 loop: CASKGGHRGFDEKLFF. In nucleotides, the CDR3 is TGTGCCAGCAAGGGGGGGCATCGGGGATTCGATGAAAAACTGTTTTTT.

Points on this clonotype: The junction differs from germline at one of its ends, possibly a read error. The chain uses TRBV28 and TRBJ1-5; TRBD1 matches at 7 bases. The CDR3 sequence is 15 residues long. CDR1 is MDHEN and CDR2 is SYDVKM in the germline V gene. The CDR3 bases are TGTGCCAGCAGTATACCTCACAGGGGTGGTCAGCCCAAGCATTTT. This encodes CASSIPHRGGQPKHF.

V is TRBV12-3 or TRBV12-4 and J is TRBJ2-2; the D gene is possibly TRBD2 (6 bases). This CDR3 contains 16 residues. V gave up 7 bases and J gave up 0 bases, with 15 bases separating them. The CDR3 sequence is CASKLGGSTNTGELFF. The CDR3 DNA sequence: TGTGCCAGCAAATTGGGAGGATCCACGAACACCGGGGAGCTGTTTTTT.

This rearrangement joins TRBV19 to TRBJ1-2; 7 positions agree with TRBD1. This CDR3 comprises 17 residues. CDR1 is LNHDA, CDR2 SQIVND, per germline (reference sequence). Germline trimming cut 5 bases from V and 4 bases from J; bases unmatched to any gene: 16. The CDR3 DNA reads as TGTGCCAGTAGTGTGACAGGGCCTGGGGCCTTTTCCTATGGCTACACCTTC. It specifies CASSVTGPGAFSYGYTF.

This sequence joins TRBV10-2 and TRBJ2-5; no definite D call. From germline, CDR1 is WSHSY and CDR2 SAAADI. V was clipped by 5 bases and J by 5 bases, with 21 bases between them. The CDR3 is made up of 16 amino acids. In DNA form, the CDR3 reads TGCGCCAGCAGTAGTAAGACCGGCGTAAGGAGCGAGACCCAGTACTTC. Amino acid sequence: CASSSKTGVRSETQYF.

This CDR3 is CASSIRDRGMDEQFF. DNA for the CDR3: TGTGCCAGCAGCATCCGGGACAGGGGAATGGATGAGCAGTTCTTC. The chain links TRBV12-3 or TRBV12-4 to TRBJ2-1, with TRBD1 matching 10 bases. The V and J ends lost 6 bases and 8 bases, in that order; junction bases with no gene match: 10. The CDR3 contains 15 residues.

The genes are TRBV7-9 and TRBJ2-5; weak D call: TRBD2 (5 bases). The CDR3 is made up of 12 amino acids. The V end was cut by 4 bases, the J end by 7 bases, with 10 bases between. Per germline, CDR1 SEHNR and CDR2 FQNEAQ (reference sequence). DNA for the CDR3: TGTGCCAGCAGCTATTTCGAGGGGACCCAGTACTTC. It encodes CASSYFEGTQYF.